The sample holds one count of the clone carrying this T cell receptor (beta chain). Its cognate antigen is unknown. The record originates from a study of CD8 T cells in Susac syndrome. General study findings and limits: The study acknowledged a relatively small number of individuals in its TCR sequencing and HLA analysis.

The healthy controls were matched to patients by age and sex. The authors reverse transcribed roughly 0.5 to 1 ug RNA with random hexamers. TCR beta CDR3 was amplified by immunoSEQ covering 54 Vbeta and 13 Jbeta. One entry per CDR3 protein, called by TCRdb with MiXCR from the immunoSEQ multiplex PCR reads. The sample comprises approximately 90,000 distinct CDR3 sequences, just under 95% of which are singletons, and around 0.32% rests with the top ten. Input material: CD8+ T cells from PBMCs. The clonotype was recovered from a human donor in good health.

CDR3 residues: CASSPWTGPNTEAFF. Written as DNA, the CDR3 is TGTGCCAGTAGTCCCTGGACAGGGCCGAACACTGAAGCTTTCTTT. The chain joins TRBV19 to TRBJ1-1; 8 bases are a match to TRBD1. After removal of 5 bases from V and 1 base from J, the junction contained 6 bases not matched to a gene. CDR1 and CDR2 from the germline V gene are LNHDA and SQIVND (reference sequence). This CDR3 is built from 15 residues. The full variable domain, in which reference TRBV19 and TRBJ1-1 provide the parts outside the CDR3, is DGGITQSPKYLFRKEGQNVTLSCEQNLNHDAMYWYRQDPGQGLRLIYYSQIVNDFQKGDIAEGYSVSREKKESFPLTVTSAQKNPTAFYLCASSPWTGPNTEAFFGQGTRLTVV.